Listed here are 24 T cell receptor beta chains from one sample, sequenced in a study. TCRdb processed the RT-PCR reads anew with MiXCR; each CDR3 protein has one entry. The table lists more than 550,000 distinct CDR3 sequences, more than 13% of them singletons, with roughly 3.9% in the top ten. The sample taken for sequencing was memory CD4+ T cells from blood. All receptors derive from a female donor in good health, serving as a healthy control.

The rearrangement uses TRBV30 and TRBJ2-1; 12 bases agree with TRBD2. The germline gives CDR1 GTSNPN, CDR2 SVGIG (reference sequence). V was pared by 8 bases and J by 4 bases, with 15 bases of the junction left unmatched. CDR3 length: 17 amino acids. CDR3 amino acids: CASSPRLAGGPYNEQFF. CDR3 nucleotides: TGTGCCAGCAGCCCCCGTCTAGCGGGGGGGCCGTACAATGAGCAGTTCTTC.

This clonotype was detected a few times. This chain joins TRBV7-9 and TRBJ2-3, with a tentative D call TRBD2 (7 bases). CDR3 length: 15 residues. Trimming left V 1 base short and J 2 bases short, with 10 bases between. Germline V gene data show CDR1 as SEHNR and CDR2 as FQNEAQ (reference sequence). CDR3 region: CASSLVGGLTDTQYF. The CDR3 DNA reads TGTGCCAGCAGCTTAGTGGGGGGGCTCACAGATACGCAGTATTTT.

The chain recombines TRBV18 with TRBJ2-3, with D hard to call. With 3 bases removed from V and 5 bases from J, the gap between germline ends came to 12 bases. Germline CDR1 and CDR2: KGHSH and LQKENI. This CDR3 is 14 amino acids long. The DNA for the CDR3 is TGTGCCAGCTCACCTAATATTGGCCAAGATACGCAGTATTTT. Residues: CASSPNIGQDTQYF. Together with reference TRBV18 and TRBJ2-3, the CDR3 gives the full variable domain: NAGVMQNPRHLVRRRGQEARLRCSPMKGHSHVYWYRQLPEEGLKFMVYLQKENIIDESGMPKERFSAEFPKEGPSILRIQQVVRGDSAAYFCASSPNIGQDTQYFGPGTRLTVL.

The chain uses TRBV7-2 and TRBJ2-3; D gene unclear. Trimming cost V 2 bases and J 2 bases, with 14 bases left between them. Germline CDR1 SGHTA, CDR2 FQGNSA. The CDR3 has 16 residues. This CDR3 is CASSLISITFTDTQYF. The CDR3 DNA is TGTGCCAGCAGCTTAATAAGCATCACCTTCACAGATACGCAGTATTTT.

This clonotype has ten or more counts. The chain links TRBV4-1 to TRBJ1-3; D uncertain. The CDR3 contains 14 residues. V lost 1 base and J lost 1, with 5 bases in between. The germline V gene has CDR1 MGHRA and CDR2 YSYEKL. Written as DNA, the CDR3 is TGCGCCAGCAGCCAAGGCACGTCTGGAAACACCATATATTTT. This translates into CASSQGTSGNTIYF.

This clonotype was observed a handful of times. The chain employs TRBV7-2 and TRBJ2-4, with D maybe TRBD2 (7 bases). The CDR3 is 14 residues long. Trimming stripped 8 bases from V and 5 bases from J, with 16 bases between. Germline CDR1 reads SGHTA; CDR2 reads FQGNSA. CDR3 nucleotide sequence: TGTGCCAGCGAGGGGGGGGGATCAGAAAACATTCAGTACTTC. It is translated as CASEGGGSENIQYF.

The chain has TRBV20-1 and TRBJ1-1, with 8 bases matching TRBD1. V lost 4 bases, J lost 1 base, and 2 bases stayed unmatched. Germline CDR1 reads DFQATT; CDR2 reads SNEGSKA (reference sequence). This CDR3 is built from 13 residues. The CDR3 DNA reads as TGCAGTGCTACGACAGGGGCGAACACTGAAGCTTTCTTT. This gives the protein CSATTGANTEAFF.

The chain couples TRBV29-1 to TRBJ1-1; no clear D gene. In germline, CDR1 is SQVTM, CDR2 ANQGSEA. Trimming removed 6 bases from V and 2 bases from J, with 10 bases in between. CDR3 length: 12 amino acids. The CDR3 DNA sequence: TGCAGCGTCGCCCCAGGCAACACTGAAGCTTTCTTT. Encoded protein: CSVAPGNTEAFF.

The CDR3, as DNA: TGTGCCAGCAGTTTTCTGACTAGCGGACTTCAGCAGTTCTTC. Residues: CASSFLTSGLQQFF. The V call is TRBV28, the J call TRBJ2-1; 9 bases fit TRBD2. The CDR3 is 14 amino acids. With V trimmed by 3 bases and J by 11 bases, 8 bases remained unmatched. Germline-derived CDR1 and CDR2 are MDHEN and SYDVKM.

For the CDR3, the DNA is TGCGCCAGCAGCTTGGAGGCTAGCGGGAGCAATGAGCAGTTCTTC. Its protein is CASSLEASGSNEQFF. This chain links TRBV5-1 with TRBJ2-1; 10 bases align to TRBD2. Looked up from germline, CDR1 is SGHRS and CDR2 is YFSETQ. The V and J ends lost 0 bases and 6 bases, in that order; junction bases with no gene match: 3. The CDR3 has 15 residues. The full variable domain, with the rest looked up from reference TRBV5-1 and TRBJ2-1, is KAGVTQTPRYLIKTRGQQVTLSCSPISGHRSVSWYQQTPGQGLQFLFEYFSETQRNKGNFPGRFSGRQFSNSRSEMNVSTLELGDSALYLCASSLEASGSNEQFFGPGTRLTVL.

This clonotype has a count of ten or more. The V gene is TRBV20-1, the J gene TRBJ2-7; 8 nucleotides line up with TRBD2. The J segment lost 7 bases and the V segment lost 6 bases, leaving 14 bases of the junction unmatched. This CDR3 spans 14 amino acids. CDR1 DFQATT and CDR2 SNEGSKA come from the germline V gene (reference sequence). DNA of the CDR3: TGCAGTGCCATCATCGGGACTAGGGCTATTGAGCAGTACTTC. Amino acids: CSAIIGTRAIEQYF.

The chain uses TRBV24-1 and TRBJ2-2, with D tentatively TRBD2 (7 bases). From germline, CDR1 is KGHDR and CDR2 SFDVKD. The CDR3 runs to 18 residues. V dropped 8 bases and J dropped 2 bases, with 23 bases sitting between them. The CDR3 sequence: CATTIPGGRNTNTGELFF. Here the CDR3 DNA reads TGTGCCACCACTATCCCGGGGGGCCGGAATACTAACACCGGGGAGCTGTTTTTT.

The rearrangement links TRBV3-1 to TRBJ2-1; a possible D gene is TRBD1 (7 bases). The CDR3 covers 17 residues. The germline gives CDR1 LGHDT, CDR2 YNNKEL (reference sequence). Between the trimmed V and J ends, which lost 0 bases and 8 bases, there was a span of 20 bases. CDR3 coding DNA: TGTGCCAGCAGCCAAGAAGGAGGGGGCATAATCAGGCATGAGCAGTTCTTC. This gives the protein CASSQEGGGIIRHEQFF.

This clonotype was detected many times. The CDR3 coding sequence is TGCAGCGTTGAAAAGGGGGATGAAGCTTTCTTT. Its translation: CSVEKGDEAFF. The chain combines TRBV29-1 with TRBJ1-1; a possible D gene is TRBD1 (6 bases). This CDR3 is 11 amino acids long. Germline V lookup: CDR1 SQVTM, CDR2 ANQGSEA. V lost 2 bases and J lost 7, with 8 bases in between.

This clonotype was observed a handful of times. The CDR3 nucleotides read TGTGCCAGCAGGGGGGAGTTCTCCTACGAGCAGTACTTC. Encoded protein: CASRGEFSYEQYF. The chain carries TRBV6-6 and TRBJ2-7; TRBD1 or TRBD2 may be the D gene (5 bases each). The CDR3 runs 13 residues. The germline V and J ends were trimmed by 6 bases and 0 bases, with 9 bases remaining between them. Germline V CDR1 and CDR2: MNHNY, SVGAGI (reference sequence).

This clonotype was recorded at least ten times. The chain has TRBV12-3 or TRBV12-4 and TRBJ2-6; D unresolved. The CDR3 contains 14 residues. The V end was cut by 8 bases, the J end by 0 bases, with 8 bases between. The DNA of the CDR3 is TGTGCCAGCGGTTCTTCCTCTGGGGCCAACGTCCTGACTTTC. This sequence encodes CASGSSSGANVLTF.

This clonotype occurred many times. The chain is built from TRBV20-1 and TRBJ2-7; D might be TRBD1 (6 bases). Trimming removed 3 bases at V and 1 base at J, with 19 bases between. This CDR3 contains 16 residues. Germline assignment: CDR1 DFQATT and CDR2 SNEGSKA (reference sequence). The CDR3 region has the DNA TGCAGTGCTAGGCCCGGGCGTGTAGGGGGTTCCTACGAGCAGTACTTC. Protein: CSARPGRVGGSYEQYF.

This clonotype was counted between two and nine times. This chain connects TRBV10-3 to TRBJ2-5; D not resolved. The CDR3 consists of 15 residues. V shed 1 base and J shed 5 bases, with 14 bases lying between them. Germline CDR1 reads ENHRY; CDR2 reads SYGVKD. Here the CDR3 DNA reads TGTGCCATCAGTGAGTTTTTGCCGGCTTTCGAGACCCAGTACTTC. As protein: CAISEFLPAFETQYF.

The V and J genes are TRBV6-5 and TRBJ1-4; D uncertain. V dropped 6 bases and J dropped 0 bases, with 8 bases sitting between them. CDR1 is MNHEY, CDR2 SVGAGI, per germline. This CDR3 contains 14 residues. In DNA form, the CDR3 reads TGTGCCAGCAGCGGGATGGCAACTAATGAAAAACTGTTTTTT. It is translated as CASSGMATNEKLFF.

In its sample, this clonotype was seen a few times. This CDR3 reads CASSLGTGTVNEQFF. The CDR3 nucleotides read TGTGCCAGCAGCTTAGGGACAGGGACCGTCAATGAGCAGTTCTTC. The chain has TRBV11-3 and TRBJ2-1; TRBD1 matches 8 bases. V was clipped by 1 base and J by 6 bases; unmatched bases: 5. The V gene's germline CDR1 is SGHNT and CDR2 YENEEA. The CDR3 covers 15 residues.

This clonotype has a count of ten or more. V usage is TRBV6-5 and J usage is TRBJ2-7, with TRBD1 identical over 8 bases. The V and J ends lost 6 bases and 2 bases, in that order; junction bases with no gene match: 6. The CDR3 runs to 14 residues. CDR1 MNHEY and CDR2 SVGAGI come from the germline V gene. The CDR3 spells CASRRDRYTYEQYF. Here the CDR3 DNA reads TGTGCCAGCAGGAGGGACAGGTACACCTACGAGCAGTACTTC.

This clonotype was counted between two and nine times. V gene TRBV29-1 combines with J gene TRBJ1-1, with D perhaps TRBD1 (6 bases). CDR1 and CDR2 (germline): SQVTM, ANQGSEA. This CDR3 region has 12 residues. Trimming left V 0 bases short and J 8 bases short, with 10 bases between. CDR3 sequence: CSVEDQGREAFF. As DNA, the CDR3 is TGCAGCGTTGAAGATCAGGGGAGGGAAGCTTTCTTT.

This clonotype was seen only a few times. This sequence joins TRBV3-1 and TRBJ1-1, with D unresolved. The CDR3 has 14 amino acids. V was shortened by 4 bases and J by 4 bases, with 13 bases between the two germline ends. Germline loops: CDR1 LGHDT, CDR2 YNNKEL (reference sequence). In DNA, the CDR3 is TGTGCCAGCAGCCCCTCAACCCCAAGCACTGAAGCTTTCTTT. Translated, it gives CASSPSTPSTEAFF.

The sample holds many counts of this clonotype. This chain connects TRBV10-3 to TRBJ1-5; 11 bases are shared with TRBD1. V gave up 5 bases and J gave up 6 bases; unmatched junction bases: 3. This CDR3 region has 14 residues. CDR1 and CDR2 (germline): ENHRY, SYGVKD. The CDR3 is CAISPDRGLQPQHF. As DNA, the CDR3 is TGTGCCATCAGTCCGGACAGGGGGCTTCAGCCCCAGCATTTT.